These 30 T cell receptor beta chains were sequenced from one sample in a study of PD-L1 blockade in urothelial cancer. The time point is: pretreatment peripheral blood. The repertoire was sequenced with immunoSEQ multiplex PCR; TCRdb's copy has only in-frame clones and lacks some. The profile covers tens of thousands of clones, with around 85% appearing a single time and 14% to 15% taken by the ten largest. The input for sequencing was PBMCs, taken around atezolizumab (anti-PD-L1) treatment. The receptors were gathered from a woman aged 55-69 years with urothelial cancer.

The rearrangement joins TRBV4-1 to TRBJ1-5; D gene unclear. V was shortened by 0 bases and J by 0 bases, with 12 bases between the two germline ends. CDR3 length equals 17 residues. From germline, CDR1 is MGHRA and CDR2 YSYEKL. DNA for the CDR3: TGCGCCAGCAGCCAAGATTCGAGTCCCTATAGCAATCAGCCCCAGCATTTT. This sequence encodes CASSQDSSPYSNQPQHF.

The J gene is TRBJ2-7, the V gene TRBV6-5; 11 bases align to TRBD2. CDR1 and CDR2 from the germline V gene are MNHEY and SVGAGI. J lost 6 bases, V lost 5 bases, and 6 bases had no gene match. The CDR3 loop spans 14 amino acids. The CDR3 protein is CASSRLLAGGEQYF. Written as DNA, the CDR3 is TGTGCCAGCAGTCGCCTCCTAGCGGGAGGCGAGCAGTACTTC.

The chain has TRBV7-8 and TRBJ2-1; D perhaps matches TRBD2 (6 bases). V was shortened by 0 bases and J by 3 bases, with 12 bases between the two germline ends. The CDR3 contains 16 residues. Per germline, CDR1 SGHVS and CDR2 FQNEAQ. For the CDR3, the DNA is TGTGCCAGCAGCTTAGCGGGGCGGGGTGGCTACAATGAGCAGTTCTTC. Its translation is CASSLAGRGGYNEQFF.

The chain uses TRBV5-4 and TRBJ2-3; perhaps TRBD1 as D (6 bases). Between the trimmed V and J ends, which lost 0 bases and 5 bases, there was a span of 13 bases. The CDR3 contains 15 residues. In germline, CDR1 is SGHNT, CDR2 YYREEE (reference sequence). The CDR3, as DNA: TGTGCCAGCAGCTTGGGACTCTCACAGGGAGATACGCAGTATTTT. This gives the protein CASSLGLSQGDTQYF.

CDR3: CASSITGPGGYTF. The CDR3 coding sequence is TGTGCCAGTAGTATTACAGGGCCGGGAGGCTACACCTTC. This chain links TRBV19 with TRBJ1-2, with D perhaps matching TRBD1 (6 bases). V lost 3 bases and J lost 8, with 13 bases in between. The CDR3 consists of 13 residues. The V gene's germline CDR1 is LNHDA and CDR2 SQIVND (reference sequence).

This clone was found once. The rearrangement joins TRBV9 to TRBJ2-1; 10 bases fit TRBD2. The length of the CDR3 is 20 residues. Per germline, CDR1 SGDLS and CDR2 YYNGEE. J was trimmed by 9 bases and V by 4 bases; bases with no gene match: 25. CDR3 DNA sequence: TGTGCCAGCAGCCTCCAACCAAGTTCGACTTCTAGCGGGAGACGAGGTGAGCAGTTCTTC. Its translation is CASSLQPSSTSSGRRGEQFF.

In this sample, this clone turned up once. The chain has TRBV28 and TRBJ2-7; TRBD1 agrees at 8 bases. The germline gives CDR1 MDHEN, CDR2 SYDVKM. The junction had 8 bases not matched to a gene; V was cut back by 3 bases and J by 4 bases. The CDR3 covers 15 residues. The CDR3 nucleotides are TGTGCCAGCAGTTTTAGGGCAGGGGGCAGGTACGAGCAGTACTTC. It is translated as CASSFRAGGRYEQYF.

The chain has TRBV7-2 and TRBJ2-5; 7 bases agree with TRBD2. This CDR3 comprises 15 residues. Trimming removed 1 base from V and 2 bases from J; junction bases left unmatched: 4. Germline values: CDR1 SGHTA, CDR2 FQGNSA. The CDR3 is CASSLVVGGQETQYF. As DNA, the CDR3 is TGTGCCAGCAGCTTAGTGGTGGGGGGGCAAGAGACCCAGTACTTC.

The chain links TRBV2 to TRBJ1-2, with D unresolved. The CDR3 loop spans 13 amino acids. V lost 5 bases and J 8 bases, leaving 15 bases between the germline ends. CDR1 and CDR2 from the germline V gene are SNHLY and FYNNEI. The CDR3, as DNA: TGTGCCAGCAGTCCCCGAGGAGGCTGGGGCTACACCTTC. It translates to CASSPRGGWGYTF.

The V call is TRBV6-5, the J call TRBJ2-1, with TRBD2 matching over 11 bases. From germline, CDR1 is MNHEY and CDR2 SVGAGI. V was pared by 0 bases and J by 3 bases, with 1 base of the junction left unmatched. The CDR3 length is 16 residues. CDR3 region: CASSYSGTSGYNEQFF. CDR3 sequence (DNA): TGTGCCAGCAGTTACTCCGGGACTAGCGGCTACAATGAGCAGTTCTTC.

The V call is TRBV15, the J call TRBJ1-1; possible D gene TRBD1, 6 bases. Germline CDR1 is LNHNV and CDR2 is YYDKDF (reference sequence). The length of the CDR3 is 15 residues. The V end was cut by 0 bases, the J end by 4 bases, with 12 bases between. For the CDR3, the DNA is TGTGCCACCAGCAGAGACCAAGGGGGGGGCACTGAAGCTTTCTTT. Translation: CATSRDQGGGTEAFF.

The genes are TRBV23-1 and TRBJ1-2; 10 bases agree with TRBD1. TRBV23-1 is identified as an open reading frame with a role that is uncertain. J lost 5 bases, V lost 1 base, and 22 bases had no gene match. The CDR3 totals 21 residues. CDR3 protein: CASSQFPRQGAVYTPLYGYTF. The CDR3 bases are TGCGCCAGCAGTCAATTTCCCAGACAGGGGGCCGTGTACACCCCTCTTTATGGCTACACCTTC.

This chain links TRBV5-4 with TRBJ2-3; TRBD2 matches 10 bases. The CDR3 spans 15 residues. V was clipped by 1 base and J by 6 bases; unmatched bases: 5. Germline CDR1 SGHNT, CDR2 YYREEE (reference sequence). The CDR3 loop is CASSLSSGSLDTQYF. The DNA of the CDR3 is TGTGCCAGCAGCTTGTCTAGCGGGAGTCTGGATACGCAGTATTTT.

V and J are TRBV27 and TRBJ1-4; no definite D call. CDR1 and CDR2 (germline): MNHEY, SMNVEV (reference sequence). The CDR3 covers 14 residues. Trimming left V 6 bases short and J 7 bases short, with 15 bases between. The CDR3 bases are TGTGCCAGCAGCCTCTTTTCGACGGGTGAAAAACTGTTTTTT. As protein: CASSLFSTGEKLFF.

This clone was recorded only once. The rearrangement uses TRBV5-1 and TRBJ2-5; 8 nucleotides agree with TRBD1. The CDR3 totals 16 residues. J was trimmed by 0 bases and V by 3 bases; bases with no gene match: 7. The germline CDR1 and CDR2 sequences are SGHRS and YFSETQ. CDR3 in amino acids: CASSSGTGFDQETQYF. CDR3 bases: TGCGCCAGCAGCTCCGGGACAGGATTTGACCAAGAGACCCAGTACTTC.

The CDR3 loop is CSVSTGGSSHEQYF. The CDR3 DNA follows: TGCAGCGTTTCAACAGGGGGCTCGTCCCACGAGCAGTACTTC. The rearrangement links TRBV29-1 to TRBJ2-7, with TRBD1 matching 9 bases. This CDR3 is built from 14 residues. The germline CDR1 and CDR2 sequences are SQVTM and ANQGSEA. Trimming removed 5 bases from V and 5 bases from J; junction bases left unmatched: 10.

The chain joins TRBV2 to TRBJ1-5; D gene ambiguous. Germline V gives CDR1 SNHLY, CDR2 FYNNEI. The CDR3 spans 12 residues. V was trimmed by 5 bases and J by 5 bases, leaving 7 bases between them. In DNA form, the CDR3 reads TGTGCCAGCAGTTACAGTCATCAGCCCCAGCATTTT. It yields the protein CASSYSHQPQHF.

The rearrangement uses TRBV10-3 and TRBJ1-3; no definite D call. Trimming took off 3 bases at V and 1 base at J, with 10 bases between the two ends. The CDR3 runs to 15 residues. Germline V CDR1 and CDR2: ENHRY, SYGVKD. This CDR3 reads CAISDSAKSGNTIYF. The CDR3 DNA sequence: TGTGCCATCAGTGATAGTGCTAAATCTGGAAACACCATATATTTT.

There are a few counts of this clone. The gene calls are TRBV6-1 and TRBJ2-1; 9 bases match TRBD1. J was trimmed by 6 bases and V by 8 bases; bases with no gene match: 8. This CDR3 region has 14 residues. Germline-derived CDR1 and CDR2 are MNHNS and SASEGT. As DNA, the CDR3 is TGTGCCAGCTTGGCGACAGGGGGTACCAATGAGCAGTTCTTC. This gives the protein CASLATGGTNEQFF.

The rearrangement links TRBV4-3 to TRBJ2-7, with 9 nucleotides matching TRBD2. Per germline, CDR1 LGHNA and CDR2 YSLEER. The CDR3 contains 13 residues. J lost 7 bases, V lost 3 bases, and 4 bases had no gene match. The CDR3, as DNA: TGCGCCAGCAGCCAGGCGCTAGCGGGAGAGCAGTACTTC. Translated: CASSQALAGEQYF.

The chain uses TRBV10-2 and TRBJ2-3; a possible D gene is TRBD2 (7 bases). Looked up from germline, CDR1 is WSHSY and CDR2 is SAAADI. V gave up 3 bases and J gave up 4 bases, with 17 bases separating them. The CDR3 is 16 amino acids. CDR3 DNA: TGCGCCAGCAGTGACAGGGCGGGGGCCAAGTCAGATACGCAGTATTTT. Translated, it gives CASSDRAGAKSDTQYF.

This chain links TRBV6-4 with TRBJ2-2; no firm D call. V lost 4 bases and J 8 bases, leaving 11 bases between the germline ends. The CDR3 covers 13 residues. Looked up from germline, CDR1 is MRHNA and CDR2 is SNTAGT. CDR3: CASSVDSHGELFF. CDR3 sequence (DNA): TGTGCCAGCAGTGTCGACTCCCATGGGGAGCTGTTTTTT.

This chain uses TRBV5-4 with TRBJ2-7, with D possibly being TRBD1 (6 bases). V was clipped by 1 base and J by 2 bases, with 10 bases between them. This CDR3 contains 14 residues. Germline loops: CDR1 SGHNT, CDR2 YYREEE (reference sequence). The CDR3, as DNA: TGTGCCAGCAGCTTGTTGGACAGAGCCTACGAGCAGTACTTC. Protein sequence: CASSLLDRAYEQYF. The full variable domain, completed using reference TRBV5-4 and TRBJ2-7, is ETGVTQSPTHLIKTRGQQVTLRCSSQSGHNTVSWYQQALGQGPQFIFQYYREEENGRGNFPPRFSGLQFPNYSSELNVNALELDDSALYLCASSLLDRAYEQYFGPGTRLTVT.

The chain uses TRBV2 and TRBJ1-2; D uncertain. This CDR3 region has 14 residues. V lost 1 base and J lost 8, with 14 bases in between. Germline CDR1 SNHLY, CDR2 FYNNEI. The CDR3 region has the DNA TGTGCCAGCAGTGAAGTGGGAGGGCCAAGGGGCTACACCTTC. It translates to CASSEVGGPRGYTF.

This chain connects TRBV18 to TRBJ1-1; 8 bases align to TRBD1. Germline V CDR1 and CDR2: KGHSH, LQKENI. This CDR3 region has 14 residues. V lost 4 bases to trimming and J lost 4 bases; unmatched junction nucleotides: 5. The CDR3 DNA sequence: TGTGCCAGCTCACTCCGACAGGGGCGCACTGAAGCTTTCTTT. Translated, it gives CASSLRQGRTEAFF.

The chain uses TRBV2 and TRBJ2-4; TRBD2 aligns across 9 bases. There are 14 residues in the CDR3. Germline V gene lookup returns CDR1 SNHLY and CDR2 FYNNEI. Trimming took 7 bases from V and 5 from J; bases not matched to a gene: 6. The CDR3 DNA is TGTGCCAGCATGCGGGGGGGAGGGGAAAACATTCAGTACTTC. It is translated as CASMRGGGENIQYF.

The chain is built from TRBV5-6 and TRBJ2-5, with D possibly TRBD1 on 5 matching bases. This CDR3 has 14 residues. The ends were cut back, 2 bases at V and 1 base at J, with 9 bases in the middle. Germline V CDR1 and CDR2: SGHDT, YYEEEE. The CDR3 sequence: CASSFRGIQETQYF. In nucleotides, the CDR3 is TGTGCCAGCAGCTTTAGGGGAATCCAAGAGACCCAGTACTTC.

V and J are TRBV18 and TRBJ1-4; D perhaps matches TRBD1 (6 bases). This CDR3 region has 17 residues. Trimming took off 3 bases at V and 0 bases at J, with 14 bases between the two ends. Germline CDR1 is KGHSH and CDR2 is LQKENI. The CDR3 here is CASSPRQATATNEKLFF. DNA for the CDR3: TGTGCCAGCTCACCTCGACAGGCGACTGCAACTAATGAAAAACTGTTTTTT.

The genes are TRBV7-2 and TRBJ1-2; 10 bases are a match to TRBD1. V lost 5 bases, J lost 8 bases, and 5 bases stayed unmatched. Germline CDR1 and CDR2: SGHTA and FQGNSA. CDR3 length equals 13 residues. The DNA for the CDR3 is TGTGCCAGCAGCCCGGACAGGGGGGACGGCTACACCTTC. Protein: CASSPDRGDGYTF.

The genes are TRBV15 and TRBJ2-7, with a weak D call TRBD2 (5 bases). CDR1 is LNHNV and CDR2 is YYDKDF in the germline V gene (reference sequence). CDR3 length: 15 amino acids. V was clipped by 0 bases and J by 6 bases, with 15 bases between them. The CDR3 protein is CATSREAVAGAEQYF. For the CDR3, the DNA is TGTGCCACCAGCAGAGAGGCGGTTGCGGGTGCCGAGCAGTACTTC. The entire variable domain, with the rest obtained from reference TRBV15 and TRBJ2-7, is as follows: DAMVIQNPRYQVTQFGKPVTLSCSQTLNHNVMYWYQQKSSQAPKLLFHYYDKDFNNEADTPDNFQSRRPNTSFCFLDIRSPGLGDTAMYLCATSREAVAGAEQYFGPGTRLTVT.